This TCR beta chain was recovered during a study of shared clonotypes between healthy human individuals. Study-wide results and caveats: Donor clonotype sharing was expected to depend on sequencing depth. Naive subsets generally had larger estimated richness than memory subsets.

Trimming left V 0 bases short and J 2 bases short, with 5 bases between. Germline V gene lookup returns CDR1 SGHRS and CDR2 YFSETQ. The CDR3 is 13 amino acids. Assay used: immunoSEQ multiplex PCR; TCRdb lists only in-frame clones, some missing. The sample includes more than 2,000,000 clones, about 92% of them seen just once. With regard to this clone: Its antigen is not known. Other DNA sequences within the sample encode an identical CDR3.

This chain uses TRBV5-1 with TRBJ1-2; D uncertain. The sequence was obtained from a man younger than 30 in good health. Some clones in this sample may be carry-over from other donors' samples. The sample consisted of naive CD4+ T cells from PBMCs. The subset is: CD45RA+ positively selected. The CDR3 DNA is TGCGCCAGCAGCTTGGACGGGAACTATGGCTACACCTTC. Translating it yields CASSLDGNYGYTF. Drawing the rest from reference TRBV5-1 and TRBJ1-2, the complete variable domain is KAGVTQTPRYLIKTRGQQVTLSCSPISGHRSVSWYQQTPGQGLQFLFEYFSETQRNKGNFPGRFSGRQFSNSRSEMNVSTLELGDSALYLCASSLDGNYGYTFGSGTRLTVV.